This T cell receptor (beta chain) was identified during a study of cytomegalovirus exposure and HLA in healthy donors. Use of 60 Vbeta and 13 Jbeta primers characterized the PCR. Sequencing was performed with immunoSEQ multiplex PCR; in TCRdb, only in-frame clones are kept and a portion is missing. Of around 160,000 clones detected, 70% to 80% appear once; the ten largest clones hold about 1.5%. Study findings and constraints: In an earlier analysis, most TCR beta V segments were productive about 87% or about 30% of the time.

In regard to this clone: Its antigen is still unknown.

This clonotype originated in a male donor in good health and CMV-seronegative. Sequenced input: PBMCs.

CDR3: CATSRDSVEKLFF. CDR3 DNA: TGTGCCACCAGCAGAGATTCGGTTGAAAAACTGTTTTTT. The chain carries TRBV15 and TRBJ1-4; D is ambiguous. V was trimmed by 0 bases and J by 7 bases, leaving 6 bases between them. The germline V gene has CDR1 LNHNV and CDR2 YYDKDF (reference sequence). This CDR3 is 13 amino acids long.